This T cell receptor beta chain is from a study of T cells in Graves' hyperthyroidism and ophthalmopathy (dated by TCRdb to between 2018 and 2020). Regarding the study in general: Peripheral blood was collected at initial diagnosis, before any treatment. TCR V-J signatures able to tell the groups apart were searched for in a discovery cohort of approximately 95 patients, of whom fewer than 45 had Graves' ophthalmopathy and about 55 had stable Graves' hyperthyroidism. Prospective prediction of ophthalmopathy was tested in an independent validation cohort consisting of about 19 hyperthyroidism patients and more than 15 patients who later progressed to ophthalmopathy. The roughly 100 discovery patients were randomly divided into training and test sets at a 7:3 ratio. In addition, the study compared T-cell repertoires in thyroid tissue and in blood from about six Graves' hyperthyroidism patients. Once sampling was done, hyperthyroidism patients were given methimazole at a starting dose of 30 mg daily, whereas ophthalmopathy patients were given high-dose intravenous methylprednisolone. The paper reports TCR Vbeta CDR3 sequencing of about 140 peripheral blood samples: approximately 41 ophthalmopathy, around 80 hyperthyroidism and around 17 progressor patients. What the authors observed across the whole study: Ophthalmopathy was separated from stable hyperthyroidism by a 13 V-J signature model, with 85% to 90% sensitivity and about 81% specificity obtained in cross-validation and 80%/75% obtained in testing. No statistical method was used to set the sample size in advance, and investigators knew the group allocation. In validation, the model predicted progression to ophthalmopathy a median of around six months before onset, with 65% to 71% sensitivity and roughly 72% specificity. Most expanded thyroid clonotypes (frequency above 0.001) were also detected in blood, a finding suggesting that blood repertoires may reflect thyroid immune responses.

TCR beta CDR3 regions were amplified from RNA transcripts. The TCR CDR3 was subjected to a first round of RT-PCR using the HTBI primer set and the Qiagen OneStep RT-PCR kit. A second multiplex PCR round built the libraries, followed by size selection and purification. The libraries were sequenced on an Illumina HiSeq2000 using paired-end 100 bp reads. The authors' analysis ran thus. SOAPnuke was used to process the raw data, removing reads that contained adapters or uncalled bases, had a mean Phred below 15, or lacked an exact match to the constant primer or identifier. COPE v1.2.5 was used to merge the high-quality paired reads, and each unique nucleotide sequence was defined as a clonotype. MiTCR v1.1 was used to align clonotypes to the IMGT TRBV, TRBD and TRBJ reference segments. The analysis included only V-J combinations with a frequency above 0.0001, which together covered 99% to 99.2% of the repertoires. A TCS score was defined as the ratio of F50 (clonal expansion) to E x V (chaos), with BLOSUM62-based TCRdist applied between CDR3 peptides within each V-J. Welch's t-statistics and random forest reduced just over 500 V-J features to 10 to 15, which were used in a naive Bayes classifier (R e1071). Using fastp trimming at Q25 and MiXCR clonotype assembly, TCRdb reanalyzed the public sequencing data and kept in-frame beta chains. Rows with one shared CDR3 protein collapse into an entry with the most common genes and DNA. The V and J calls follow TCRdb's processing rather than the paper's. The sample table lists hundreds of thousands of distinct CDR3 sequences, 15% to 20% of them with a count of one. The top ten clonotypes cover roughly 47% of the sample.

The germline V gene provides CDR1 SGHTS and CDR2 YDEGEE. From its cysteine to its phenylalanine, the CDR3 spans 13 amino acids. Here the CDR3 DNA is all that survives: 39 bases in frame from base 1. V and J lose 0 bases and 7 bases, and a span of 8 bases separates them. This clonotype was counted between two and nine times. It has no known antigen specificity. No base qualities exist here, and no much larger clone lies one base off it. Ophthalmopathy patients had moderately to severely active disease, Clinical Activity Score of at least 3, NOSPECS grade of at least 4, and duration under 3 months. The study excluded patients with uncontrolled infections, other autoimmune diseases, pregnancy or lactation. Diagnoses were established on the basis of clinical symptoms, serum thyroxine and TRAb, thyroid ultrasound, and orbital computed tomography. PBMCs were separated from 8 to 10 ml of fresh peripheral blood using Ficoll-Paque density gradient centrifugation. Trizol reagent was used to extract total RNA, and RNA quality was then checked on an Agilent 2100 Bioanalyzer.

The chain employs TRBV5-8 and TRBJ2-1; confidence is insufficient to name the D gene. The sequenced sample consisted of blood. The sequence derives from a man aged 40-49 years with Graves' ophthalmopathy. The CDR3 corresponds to CASSLAIGNEQFF. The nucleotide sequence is TGTGCCAGCAGCTTGGCCATAGGGAATGAGCAGTTCTTC. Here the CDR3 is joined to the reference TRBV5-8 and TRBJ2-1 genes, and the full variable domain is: EAGVTQSPTHLIKTRGQQATLRCSPISGHTSVYWYQQALGLGLQFLLWYDEGEERNRGNFPPRFSGRQFPNYSSELNVNALELEDSALYLCASSLAIGNEQFFGPGTRLTVL.